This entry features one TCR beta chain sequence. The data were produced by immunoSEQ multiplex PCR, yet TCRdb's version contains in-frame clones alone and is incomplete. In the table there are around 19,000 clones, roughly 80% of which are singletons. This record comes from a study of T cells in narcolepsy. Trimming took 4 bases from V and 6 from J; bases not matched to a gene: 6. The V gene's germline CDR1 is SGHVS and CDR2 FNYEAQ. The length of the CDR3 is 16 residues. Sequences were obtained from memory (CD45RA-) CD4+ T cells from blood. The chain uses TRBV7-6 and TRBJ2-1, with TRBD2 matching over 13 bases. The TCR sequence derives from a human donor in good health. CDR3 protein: CASSSLGLAGTNEQFF. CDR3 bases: TGTGCCAGCAGCTCCCTGGGACTAGCGGGGACCAATGAGCAGTTCTTC. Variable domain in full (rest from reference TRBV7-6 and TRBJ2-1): GAGVSQSPRYKVTKRGQDVALRCDPISGHVSLYWYRQALGQGPEFLTYFNYEAQQDKSGLPNDRFSAERPEGSISTLTIQRTEQRDSAMYRCASSSLGLAGTNEQFFGPGTRLTVL.